This TCR beta chain was recovered during a study of blood T cell repertoires in COVID-19. Overall study: There were acute and convalescent COVID-19 samples, and they came from the United States, Italy and Spain.

The V gene lost 3 bases and the J gene lost 9 bases, with 19 bases spanning the gap. The CDR3 has 15 amino acids. Germline V gene lookup returns CDR1 SGDLS and CDR2 YYNGEE. Seattle researchers signed up patients amid active infection and tracked them longitudinally. Authors' data handling: Amplification with reference gene primers provided the estimates of nucleated cell counts. The protocol was immunoSEQ multiplex PCR, while the TCRdb copy is restricted to in-frame clones and leaves out a portion. The V and J calls and clone size were taken over from that table, and D and trimming were inferred from the DNA. The sample records approximately 300,000 clones, 80% to 95% being singletons.

The rearrangement uses TRBV9 and TRBJ2-1, with a weak D call TRBD1 (6 bases). The TCR was taken from a woman aged 25 to 45 with COVID-19, enrolled during active disease. The sequencing sample was made of peripheral blood. CDR3 amino acids: CASSGYRDTNSEQFF. CDR3 bases: TGTGCCAGCAGCGGATACCGGGACACCAACAGTGAGCAGTTCTTC. Drawing the rest from reference TRBV9 and TRBJ2-1, the complete variable domain is DSGVTQTPKHLITATGQRVTLRCSPRSGDLSVYWYQQSLDQGLQFLIQYYNGEERAKGNILERFSAQQFPDLHSELNLSSLELGDSALYFCASSGYRDTNSEQFFGPGTRLTVL.